Sequencing of this T cell receptor (beta chain) was carried out in a study of blood T cell repertoires in COVID-19. Study background: Material from acute and convalescent COVID-19 was sourced from the United States, Italy and Spain. The cDNA or gDNA used as material had been derived from T cells, B-cell-depleted T cells, or PBMCs.

Germline V gene lookup returns CDR1 LNHDA and CDR2 SQIVND (reference sequence). With 4 bases removed from V and 7 bases from J, the gap between germline ends came to 14 bases. The CDR3 runs to 15 residues. Original processing notes: The authors estimated nucleated cell counts from reference gene primer amplification. The protocol was immunoSEQ multiplex PCR, while the TCRdb copy is restricted to in-frame clones and leaves out a portion. The DNA gave D and trimming, while V, J and clone size come from that table. The sample carries 130,000 to 150,000 clones, around 84% recorded once. The sequenced sample consisted of peripheral blood. This rearrangement joins TRBV19 to TRBJ1-6; a weak D match, TRBD1 (6 bases). The source is a human donor in a cohort sampled during active COVID-19. The CDR3 protein is CASSTQGPGNSPLHF. In DNA form, the CDR3 reads TGTGCCAGTAGTACACAGGGCCCAGGGAATTCACCCCTCCACTTT.